What follows describes a single T cell receptor (beta chain). Profiling relied on immunoSEQ multiplex PCR, and the TCRdb table lists in-frame clones only, not all of them. This sample carries 55,000 to 70,000 clones, around 89% of them seen once, and the ten largest clones take around 1.8%. V was clipped by 4 bases and J by 5 bases, with 21 bases between them. The CDR3 covers 17 residues. Germline V CDR1 and CDR2: LNHDA, SQIVND (reference sequence). The data stem from a study of T cell changes during pregnancy in multiple sclerosis. V usage is TRBV19 and J usage is TRBJ2-1, with TRBD1 as a possible D gene (6 bases). Sequenced here: peripheral blood, sampled after pregnancy. The receptor comes from a female donor with multiple sclerosis, enrolled in a pregnancy study. CDR3 in amino acids: CASSTILRQAINNEQFF. CDR3 coding DNA: TGTGCCAGTAGTACTATACTACGACAGGCGATTAACAATGAGCAGTTCTTC. Variable domain in full (rest from reference TRBV19 and TRBJ2-1): DGGITQSPKYLFRKEGQNVTLSCEQNLNHDAMYWYRQDPGQGLRLIYYSQIVNDFQKGDIAEGYSVSREKKESFPLTVTSAQKNPTAFYLCASSTILRQAINNEQFFGPGTRLTVL.